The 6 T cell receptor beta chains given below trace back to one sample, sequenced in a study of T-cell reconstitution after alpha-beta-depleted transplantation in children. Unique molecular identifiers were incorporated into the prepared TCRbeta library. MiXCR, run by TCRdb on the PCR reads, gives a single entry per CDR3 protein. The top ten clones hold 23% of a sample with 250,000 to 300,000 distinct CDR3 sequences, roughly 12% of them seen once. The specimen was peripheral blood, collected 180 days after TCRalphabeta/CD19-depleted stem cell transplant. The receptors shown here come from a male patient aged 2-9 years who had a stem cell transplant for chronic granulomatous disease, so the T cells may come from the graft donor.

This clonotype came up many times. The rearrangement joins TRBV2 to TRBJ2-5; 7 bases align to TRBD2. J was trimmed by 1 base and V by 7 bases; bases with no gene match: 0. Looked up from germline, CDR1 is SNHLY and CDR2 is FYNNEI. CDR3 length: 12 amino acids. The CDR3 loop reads CASTSGQETQYF. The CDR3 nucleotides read TGTGCCAGCACTAGCGGCCAAGAGACCCAGTACTTC. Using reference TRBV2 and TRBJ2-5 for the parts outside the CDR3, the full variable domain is EPEVTQTPSHQVTQMGQEVILRCVPISNHLYFYWYRQILGQKVEFLVSFYNNEISEKSEIFDDQFSVERPDGSNFTLKIRSTKLEDSAMYFCASTSGQETQYFGPGTRLLVL.

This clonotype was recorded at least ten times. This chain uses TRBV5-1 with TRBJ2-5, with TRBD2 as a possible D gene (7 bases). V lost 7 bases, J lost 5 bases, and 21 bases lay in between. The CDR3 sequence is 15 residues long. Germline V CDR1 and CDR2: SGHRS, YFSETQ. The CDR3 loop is CASSPGLEGGETQYF. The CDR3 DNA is TGCGCCAGCTCACCCGGATTGGAGGGGGGGGAGACCCAGTACTTC.

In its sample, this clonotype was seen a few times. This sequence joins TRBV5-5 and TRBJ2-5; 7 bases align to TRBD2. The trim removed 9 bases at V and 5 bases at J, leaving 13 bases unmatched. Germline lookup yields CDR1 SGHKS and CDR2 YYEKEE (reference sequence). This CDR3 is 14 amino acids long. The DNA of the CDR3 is TGTGCCATGGGCCCCGGGGGGAGGGCCGAGACCCAGTACTTC. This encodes CAMGPGGRAETQYF.

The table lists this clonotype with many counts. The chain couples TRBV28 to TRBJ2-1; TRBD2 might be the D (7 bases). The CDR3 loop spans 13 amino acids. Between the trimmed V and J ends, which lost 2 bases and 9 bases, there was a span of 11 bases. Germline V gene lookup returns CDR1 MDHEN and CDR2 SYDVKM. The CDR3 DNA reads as TGTGCCAGCAGTTTACGGGGGGCGGGTGAGCAGTTCTTC. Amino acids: CASSLRGAGEQFF. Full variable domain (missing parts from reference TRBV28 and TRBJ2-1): DVKVTQSSRYLVKRTGEKVFLECVQDMDHENMFWYRQDPGLGLRLIYFSYDVKMKEKGDIPEGYSVSREKKERFSLILESASTNQTSMYLCASSLRGAGEQFFGPGTRLTVL.

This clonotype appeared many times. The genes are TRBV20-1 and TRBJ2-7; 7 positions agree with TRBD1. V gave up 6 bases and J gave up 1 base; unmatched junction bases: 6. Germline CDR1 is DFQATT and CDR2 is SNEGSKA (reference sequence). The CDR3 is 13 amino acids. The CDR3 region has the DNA TGCAGTGCCCAGGGACAGTGGTCCTACGAGCAGTACTTC. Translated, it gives CSAQGQWSYEQYF.

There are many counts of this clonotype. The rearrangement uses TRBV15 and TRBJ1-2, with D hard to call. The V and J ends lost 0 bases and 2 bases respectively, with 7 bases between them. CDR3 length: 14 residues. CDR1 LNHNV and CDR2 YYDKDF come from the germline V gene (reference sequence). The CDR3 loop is CATSRDLENYGYTF. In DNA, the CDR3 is TGTGCCACCAGCAGAGATCTAGAGAACTATGGCTACACCTTC.